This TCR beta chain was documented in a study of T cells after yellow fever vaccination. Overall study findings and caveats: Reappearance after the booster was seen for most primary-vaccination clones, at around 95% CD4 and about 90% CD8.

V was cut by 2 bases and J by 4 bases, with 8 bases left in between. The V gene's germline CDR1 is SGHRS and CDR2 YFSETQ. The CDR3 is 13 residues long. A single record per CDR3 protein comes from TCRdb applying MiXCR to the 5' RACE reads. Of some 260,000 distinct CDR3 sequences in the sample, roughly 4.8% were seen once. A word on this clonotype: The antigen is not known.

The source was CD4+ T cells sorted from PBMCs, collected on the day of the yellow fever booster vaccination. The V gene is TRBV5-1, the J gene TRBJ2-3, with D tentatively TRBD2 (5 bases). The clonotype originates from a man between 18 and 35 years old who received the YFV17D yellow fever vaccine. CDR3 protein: CASSFSSSDTQYF. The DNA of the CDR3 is TGCGCCAGCAGCTTCTCTAGCTCAGATACGCAGTATTTT. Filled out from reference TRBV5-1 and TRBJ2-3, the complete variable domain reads KAGVTQTPRYLIKTRGQQVTLSCSPISGHRSVSWYQQTPGQGLQFLFEYFSETQRNKGNFPGRFSGRQFSNSRSEMNVSTLELGDSALYLCASSFSSSDTQYFGPGTRLTVL.